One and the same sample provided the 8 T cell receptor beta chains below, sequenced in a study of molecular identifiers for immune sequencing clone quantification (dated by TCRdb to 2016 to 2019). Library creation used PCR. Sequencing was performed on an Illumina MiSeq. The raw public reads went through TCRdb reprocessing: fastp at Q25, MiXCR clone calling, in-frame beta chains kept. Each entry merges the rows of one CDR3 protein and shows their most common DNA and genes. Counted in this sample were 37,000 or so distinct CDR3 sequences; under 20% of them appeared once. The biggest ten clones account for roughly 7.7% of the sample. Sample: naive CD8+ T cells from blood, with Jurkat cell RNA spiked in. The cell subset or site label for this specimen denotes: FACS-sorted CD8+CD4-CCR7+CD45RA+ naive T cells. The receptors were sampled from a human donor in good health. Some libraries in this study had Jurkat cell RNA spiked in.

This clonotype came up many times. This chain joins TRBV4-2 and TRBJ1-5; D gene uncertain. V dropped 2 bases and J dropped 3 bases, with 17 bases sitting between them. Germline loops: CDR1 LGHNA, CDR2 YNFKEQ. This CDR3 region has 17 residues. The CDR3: CASSQTPLGSPNQPQHF. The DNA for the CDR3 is TGTGCCAGCAGCCAAACCCCCCTGGGCAGTCCCAATCAGCCCCAGCATTTT.

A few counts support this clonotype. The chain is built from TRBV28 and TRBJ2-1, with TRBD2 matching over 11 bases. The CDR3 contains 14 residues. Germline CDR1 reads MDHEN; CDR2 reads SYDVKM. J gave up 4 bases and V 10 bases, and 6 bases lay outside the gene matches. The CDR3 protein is CATTGTSGYNEQFF. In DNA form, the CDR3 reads TGTGCCACCACCGGGACTAGCGGATACAATGAGCAGTTCTTC.

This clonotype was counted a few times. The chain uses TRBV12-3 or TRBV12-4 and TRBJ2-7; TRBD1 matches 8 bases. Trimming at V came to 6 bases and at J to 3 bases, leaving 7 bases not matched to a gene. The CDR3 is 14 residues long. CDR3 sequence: CASSRQGWDYEQYF. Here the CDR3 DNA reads TGTGCCAGCAGCAGACAGGGGTGGGACTACGAGCAGTACTTC.

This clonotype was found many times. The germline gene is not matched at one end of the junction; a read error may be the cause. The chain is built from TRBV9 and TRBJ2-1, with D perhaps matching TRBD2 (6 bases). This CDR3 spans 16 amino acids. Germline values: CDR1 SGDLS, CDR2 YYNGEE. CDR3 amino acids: CASSGGLNPSCNEQFF. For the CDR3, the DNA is TGTGCCAGCAGCGGGGGACTGAACCCGTCCTGCAATGAGCAGTTCTTC.

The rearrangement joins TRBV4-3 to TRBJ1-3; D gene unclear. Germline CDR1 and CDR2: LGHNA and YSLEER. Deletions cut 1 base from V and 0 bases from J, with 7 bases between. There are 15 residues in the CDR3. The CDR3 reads CASSQGIYSGNTIYF. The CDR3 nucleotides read TGCGCCAGCAGCCAAGGTATTTACTCTGGAAACACCATATATTTT.

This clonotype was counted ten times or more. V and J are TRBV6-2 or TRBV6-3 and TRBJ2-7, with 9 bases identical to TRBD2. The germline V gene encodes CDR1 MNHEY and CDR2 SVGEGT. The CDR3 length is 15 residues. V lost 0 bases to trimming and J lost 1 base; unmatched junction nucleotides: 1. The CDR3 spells CASSYSTSGSYEQYF. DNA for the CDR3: TGTGCCAGCAGTTACTCGACTAGCGGATCCTACGAGCAGTACTTC.

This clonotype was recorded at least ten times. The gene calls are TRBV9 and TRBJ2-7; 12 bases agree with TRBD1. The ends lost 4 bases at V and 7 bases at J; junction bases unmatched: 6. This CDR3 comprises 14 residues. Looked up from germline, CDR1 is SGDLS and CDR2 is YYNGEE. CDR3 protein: CASSPGQGAREQYF. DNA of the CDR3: TGTGCCAGCAGCCCGGGACAGGGGGCTAGAGAGCAGTACTTC.

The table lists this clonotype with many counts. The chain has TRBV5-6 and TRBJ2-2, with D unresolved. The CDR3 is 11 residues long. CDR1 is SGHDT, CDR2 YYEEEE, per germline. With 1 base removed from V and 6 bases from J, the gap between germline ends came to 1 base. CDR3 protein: CASSLSGELFF. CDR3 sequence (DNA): TGTGCCAGCAGCTTGTCCGGGGAGCTGTTTTTT.